The TCR beta chain under discussion was sequenced for a study of T cell responses to AZD1222 COVID-19 vaccine. The study, taken as a whole, reports: Sampling that yielded the repertoires occurred only after the peak T cell response. It was only a handful of AZD1222 recipients who were seropositive at baseline.

Of note for this clone: Its specificity is unknown.

Clones were read by immunoSEQ multiplex PCR, and TCRdb kept only the in-frame ones, dropping some. The sample shows about 150,000 clones, around nine tenths of them seen only once. Germline CDR1 SGDLS, CDR2 YYNGEE. Trimming took 4 bases from V and 6 from J, leaving 11 bases between them. The CDR3 sequence is 14 residues long. This receptor was identified in an adult in good health. The chain has TRBV9 and TRBJ1-6; D gene ambiguous. The sequenced sample was peripheral blood, obtained on day 0 of AZD1222 vaccination. CDR3 loop: CASSPGQVNSPLHF. In DNA, the CDR3 is TGTGCCAGCAGCCCCGGGCAGGTTAATTCACCCCTCCACTTT.